The sequence of this T cell receptor (beta chain) was determined in a study of CD8 T cells in ankylosing spondylitis. Each CDR3 protein is one row after TCRdb ran MiXCR on the 5' RACE reads. The sample lists roughly 490,000 distinct CDR3 sequences, 5.3% occurring once. General study findings and limits: Characteristic, it appeared, of ankylosing spondylitis blood was a TCR beta motif of fewer than 10 highly homologous variants.

The CDR3 consists of 16 residues. Trimming took 3 bases from V and 4 from J, leaving 19 bases between them. CDR1 and CDR2 from the germline V gene are DFQATT and SNEGSKA (reference sequence). This clonotype occurred many times. Its antigen is unidentified. The sample consisted of blood, either unsorted or a sorted T cell fraction (not recorded which). J is TRBJ1-5 and V is TRBV20-1, with TRBD1 as a possible D gene (6 bases). The sequence was collected from a male donor with ankylosing spondylitis. In nucleotides, the CDR3 is TGCAGTGCTAGGGAACAGGGTCCCCAGGTGAATCAGCCCCAGCATTTT. As protein: CSAREQGPQVNQPQHF.